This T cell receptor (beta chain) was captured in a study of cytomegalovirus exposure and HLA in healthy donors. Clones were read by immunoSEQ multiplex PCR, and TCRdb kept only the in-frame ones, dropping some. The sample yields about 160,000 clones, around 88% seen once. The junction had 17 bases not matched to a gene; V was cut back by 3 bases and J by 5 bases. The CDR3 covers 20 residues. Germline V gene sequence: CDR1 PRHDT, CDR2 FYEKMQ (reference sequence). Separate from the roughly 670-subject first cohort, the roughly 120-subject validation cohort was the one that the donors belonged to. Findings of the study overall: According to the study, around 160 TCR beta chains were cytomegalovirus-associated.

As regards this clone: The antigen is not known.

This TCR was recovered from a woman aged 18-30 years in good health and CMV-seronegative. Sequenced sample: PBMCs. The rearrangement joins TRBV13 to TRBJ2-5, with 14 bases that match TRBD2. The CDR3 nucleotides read TGTGCCAGCAGCTTTGTTGGGGGACTAGCGGGAGCAAGACACCGCGAGACCCAGTACTTC. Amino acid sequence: CASSFVGGLAGARHRETQYF.